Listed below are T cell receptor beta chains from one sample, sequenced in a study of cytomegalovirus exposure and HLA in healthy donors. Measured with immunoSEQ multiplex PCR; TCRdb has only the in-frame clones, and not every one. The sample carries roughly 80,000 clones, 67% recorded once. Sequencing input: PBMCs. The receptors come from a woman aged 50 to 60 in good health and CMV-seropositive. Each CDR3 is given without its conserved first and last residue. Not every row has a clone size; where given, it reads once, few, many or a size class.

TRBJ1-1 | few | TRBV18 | ASSANARDSNTEAF
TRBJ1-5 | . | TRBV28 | ASKIGGGNQPQH
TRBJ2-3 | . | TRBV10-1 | ASSDAVSTDTQY
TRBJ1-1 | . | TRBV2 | ASSVGAVETEAF
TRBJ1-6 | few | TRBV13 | ASSSWYRGTDSPLH
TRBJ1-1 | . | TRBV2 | ASGGTGTQNTEAF
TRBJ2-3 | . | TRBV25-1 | ASSESSGHTDTQY
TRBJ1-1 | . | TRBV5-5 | ASSLGQIMNTEAF
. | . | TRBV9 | ASSAKPGLYEQY
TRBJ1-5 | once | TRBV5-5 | ASSLFGGGQPQH
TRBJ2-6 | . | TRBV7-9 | ASSLGSGISGANVLT
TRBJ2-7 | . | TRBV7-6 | ASSLTESHEQY
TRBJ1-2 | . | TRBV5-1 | ASSPATDYGYT
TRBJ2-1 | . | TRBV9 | ASSAALQGTEQF
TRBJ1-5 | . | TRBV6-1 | ASSEAEQGQPQH
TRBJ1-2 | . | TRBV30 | AWRLDGYT
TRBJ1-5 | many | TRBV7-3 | ASSPGSNQPQH
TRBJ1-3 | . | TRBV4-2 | ASSHGQSSGNTIY
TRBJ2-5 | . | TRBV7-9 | ASSSSRTQGLRETQY
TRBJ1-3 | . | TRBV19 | ATRDSAKAPGNTIY
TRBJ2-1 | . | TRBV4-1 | ASSQGRGGLGEQF
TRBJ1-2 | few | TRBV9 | ASSVPSGQVPEGYT
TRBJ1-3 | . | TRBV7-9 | ASSLRRLSSGNTIY
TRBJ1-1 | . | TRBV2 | ASTNRQIYTEAF
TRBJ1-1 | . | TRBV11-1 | ASSLFGPRAHMNTEAF
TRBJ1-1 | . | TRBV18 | ASSRTGGGEAF
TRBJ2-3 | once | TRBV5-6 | ASSPFYSGGTDTQY
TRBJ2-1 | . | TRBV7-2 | ASIPQGANNEQF
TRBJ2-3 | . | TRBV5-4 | ASRGGLTDTQY
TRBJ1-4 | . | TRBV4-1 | ASSQDGGEKLF
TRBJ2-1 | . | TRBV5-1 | ASSSTSGGYEQF